This TCR beta chain was sequenced for a study of identical twins. Germline loops: CDR1 SGHVS, CDR2 FQNEAQ. This CDR3 comprises 16 residues. V lost 1 base and J 5 bases, leaving 17 bases between the germline ends. TCRdb recomputed calls from the 5' RACE reads with MiXCR, one row per CDR3 protein. The sample shows more than 600,000 distinct CDR3 sequences, about 18% of them seen only once. General study findings and limits: The models systematically underestimated how much out-of-frame TCR alpha was shared in monozygotic twins. Carriage of fewer insertions was seen in abundant cord blood beta clonotypes, whereas memory repertoires showed none.

Concerning this clonotype itself: The antigen is not known.

These data also formed part of another study, on T cells expressing NK-cell markers. That study reports: One of eight sequenced donors was HCMV-seronegative; the other seven were seropositive.

This rearrangement joins TRBV7-8 to TRBJ1-1, with D possibly matching TRBD1 (5 bases). This clonotype was obtained from a woman under 30 in good health. The sequenced material came from PBMCs. CDR3 nucleotide sequence: TGTGCCAGCAGCTTAGGTCCCAGTGGGGCGGATACTGAAGCTTTCTTT. Encoded protein: CASSLGPSGADTEAFF.